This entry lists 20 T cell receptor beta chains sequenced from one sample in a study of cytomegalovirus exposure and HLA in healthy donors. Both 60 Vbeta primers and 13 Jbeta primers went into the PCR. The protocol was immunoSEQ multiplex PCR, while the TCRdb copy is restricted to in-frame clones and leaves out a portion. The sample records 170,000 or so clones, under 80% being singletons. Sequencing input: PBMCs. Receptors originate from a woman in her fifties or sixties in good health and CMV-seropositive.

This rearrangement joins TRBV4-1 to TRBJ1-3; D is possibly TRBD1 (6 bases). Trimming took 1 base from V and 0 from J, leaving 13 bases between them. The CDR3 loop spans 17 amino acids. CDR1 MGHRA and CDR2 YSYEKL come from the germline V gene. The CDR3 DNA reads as TGCGCCAGCAGCCAAGGCAGGGGCGCGGGCTCTGGAAACACCATATATTTT. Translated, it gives CASSQGRGAGSGNTIYF.

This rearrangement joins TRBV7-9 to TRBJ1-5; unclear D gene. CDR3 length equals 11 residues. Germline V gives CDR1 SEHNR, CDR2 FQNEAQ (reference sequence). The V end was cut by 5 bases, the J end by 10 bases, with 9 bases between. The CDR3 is CASSQEGPQHF. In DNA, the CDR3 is TGTGCCAGCAGCCAAGAGGGCCCCCAGCATTTT.

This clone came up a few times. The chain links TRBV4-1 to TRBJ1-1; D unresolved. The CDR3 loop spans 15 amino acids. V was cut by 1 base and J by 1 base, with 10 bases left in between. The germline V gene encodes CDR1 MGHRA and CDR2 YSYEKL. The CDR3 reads CASSQVNTKNTEAFF. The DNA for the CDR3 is TGCGCCAGCAGCCAAGTGAACACGAAGAACACTGAAGCTTTCTTT.

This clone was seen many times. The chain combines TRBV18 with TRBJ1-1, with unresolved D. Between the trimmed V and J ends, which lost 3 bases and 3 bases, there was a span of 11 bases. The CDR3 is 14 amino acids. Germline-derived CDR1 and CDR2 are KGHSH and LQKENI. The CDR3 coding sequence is TGTGCCAGCTCACCGCCCGAGGGATACACTGAAGCTTTCTTT. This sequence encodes CASSPPEGYTEAFF.

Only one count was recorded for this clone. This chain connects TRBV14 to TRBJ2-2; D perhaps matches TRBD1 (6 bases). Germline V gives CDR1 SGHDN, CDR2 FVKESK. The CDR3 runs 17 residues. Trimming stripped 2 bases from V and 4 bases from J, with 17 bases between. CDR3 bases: TGTGCCAGCAGCCAACTCCCCACAGGGATTCGCACCGGGGAGCTGTTTTTT. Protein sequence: CASSQLPTGIRTGELFF.

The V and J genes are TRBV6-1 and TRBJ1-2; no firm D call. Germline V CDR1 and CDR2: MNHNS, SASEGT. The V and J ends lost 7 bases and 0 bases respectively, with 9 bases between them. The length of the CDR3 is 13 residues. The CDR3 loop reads CASTSLANYGYTF. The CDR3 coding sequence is TGTGCCAGCACGTCTTTAGCTAACTATGGCTACACCTTC.

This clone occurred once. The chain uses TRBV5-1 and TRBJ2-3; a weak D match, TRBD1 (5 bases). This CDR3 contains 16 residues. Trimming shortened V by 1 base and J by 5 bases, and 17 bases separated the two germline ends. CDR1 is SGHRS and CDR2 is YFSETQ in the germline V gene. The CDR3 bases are TGCGCCAGCAGCTTGACGGCAGGGCCCGCGCGAGATACGCAGTATTTT. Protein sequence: CASSLTAGPARDTQYF.

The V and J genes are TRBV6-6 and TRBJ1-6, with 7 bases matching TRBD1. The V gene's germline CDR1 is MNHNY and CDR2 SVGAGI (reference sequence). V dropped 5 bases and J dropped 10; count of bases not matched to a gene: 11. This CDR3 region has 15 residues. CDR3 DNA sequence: TGTGCCAGCAGTCCCGGGACAGAGGAAAAATCACCCCTCCACTTT. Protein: CASSPGTEEKSPLHF.

CDR3 sequence reads: CASSRGWGTDTQYF. Here the CDR3 DNA reads TGTGCCAGCAGTCGAGGCTGGGGCACAGATACGCAGTATTTT. The V gene is TRBV5-8, the J gene TRBJ2-3, with D hard to call. This CDR3 has 14 residues. The germline V gene encodes CDR1 SGHTS and CDR2 YDEGEE. V lost 5 bases and J 1 base, leaving 11 bases between the germline ends.

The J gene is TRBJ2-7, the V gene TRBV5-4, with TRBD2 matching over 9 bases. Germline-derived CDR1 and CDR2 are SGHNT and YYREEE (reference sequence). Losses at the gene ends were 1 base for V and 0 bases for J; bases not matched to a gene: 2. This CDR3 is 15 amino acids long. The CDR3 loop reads CASSLSGGLSYEQYF. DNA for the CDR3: TGTGCCAGCAGCTTGAGCGGGGGGCTCTCCTACGAGCAGTACTTC.

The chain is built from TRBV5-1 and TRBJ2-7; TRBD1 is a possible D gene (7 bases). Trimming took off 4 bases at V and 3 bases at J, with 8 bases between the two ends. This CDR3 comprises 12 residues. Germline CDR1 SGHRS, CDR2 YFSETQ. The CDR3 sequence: CASSQGGYEQYF. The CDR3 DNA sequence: TGCGCCAGCAGCCAGGGGGGCTACGAGCAGTACTTC. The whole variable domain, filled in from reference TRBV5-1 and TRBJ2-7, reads KAGVTQTPRYLIKTRGQQVTLSCSPISGHRSVSWYQQTPGQGLQFLFEYFSETQRNKGNFPGRFSGRQFSNSRSEMNVSTLELGDSALYLCASSQGGYEQYFGPGTRLTVT.

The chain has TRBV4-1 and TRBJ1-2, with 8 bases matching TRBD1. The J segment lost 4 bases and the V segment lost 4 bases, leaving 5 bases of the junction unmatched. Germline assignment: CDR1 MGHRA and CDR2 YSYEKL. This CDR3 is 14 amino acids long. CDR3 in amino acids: CASSPLTGGYGYTF. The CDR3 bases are TGCGCCAGCAGCCCCCTAACAGGGGGCTATGGCTACACCTTC.

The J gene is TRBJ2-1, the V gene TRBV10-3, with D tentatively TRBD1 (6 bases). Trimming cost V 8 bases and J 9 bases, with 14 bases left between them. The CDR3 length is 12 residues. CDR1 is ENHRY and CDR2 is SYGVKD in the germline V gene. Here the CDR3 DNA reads TGTGCCATCCAGGGGAGTCTCGGTGAGCAGTTCTTC. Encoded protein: CAIQGSLGEQFF.

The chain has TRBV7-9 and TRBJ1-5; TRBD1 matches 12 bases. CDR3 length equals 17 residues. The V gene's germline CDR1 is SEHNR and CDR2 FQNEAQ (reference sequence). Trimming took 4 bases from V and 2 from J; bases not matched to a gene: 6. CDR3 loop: CASSSGQGAVGNQPQHF. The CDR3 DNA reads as TGTGCCAGCAGCTCGGGACAGGGGGCAGTTGGCAATCAGCCCCAGCATTTT.

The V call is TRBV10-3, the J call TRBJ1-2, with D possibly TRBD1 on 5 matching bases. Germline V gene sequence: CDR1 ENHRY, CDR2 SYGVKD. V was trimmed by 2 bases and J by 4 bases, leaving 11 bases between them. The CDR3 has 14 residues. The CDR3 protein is CAISEGPGGYGYTF. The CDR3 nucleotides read TGTGCCATCAGTGAGGGGCCGGGGGGCTATGGCTACACCTTC.

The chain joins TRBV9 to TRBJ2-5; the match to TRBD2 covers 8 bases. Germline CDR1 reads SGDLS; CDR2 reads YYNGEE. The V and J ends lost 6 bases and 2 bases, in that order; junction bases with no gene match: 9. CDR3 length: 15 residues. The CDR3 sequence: CASTRSGGSQETQYF. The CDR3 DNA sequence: TGTGCCAGCACCAGGAGCGGGGGTTCTCAAGAGACCCAGTACTTC. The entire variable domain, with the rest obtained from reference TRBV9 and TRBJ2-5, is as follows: DSGVTQTPKHLITATGQRVTLRCSPRSGDLSVYWYQQSLDQGLQFLIQYYNGEERAKGNILERFSAQQFPDLHSELNLSSLELGDSALYFCASTRSGGSQETQYFGPGTRLLVL.

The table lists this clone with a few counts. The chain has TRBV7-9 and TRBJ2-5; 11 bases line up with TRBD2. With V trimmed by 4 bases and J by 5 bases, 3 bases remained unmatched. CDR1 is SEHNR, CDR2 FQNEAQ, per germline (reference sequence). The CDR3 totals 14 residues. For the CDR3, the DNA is TGTGCCAGCAGCTCCCGGACTAGCGGGGAGACCCAGTACTTC. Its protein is CASSSRTSGETQYF.

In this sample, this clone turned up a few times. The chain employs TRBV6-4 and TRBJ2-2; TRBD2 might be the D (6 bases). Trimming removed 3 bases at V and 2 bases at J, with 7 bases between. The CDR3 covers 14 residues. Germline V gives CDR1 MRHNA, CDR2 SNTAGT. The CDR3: CASSERENTGELFF. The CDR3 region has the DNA TGTGCCAGCAGTGAGCGGGAAAACACCGGGGAGCTGTTTTTT.

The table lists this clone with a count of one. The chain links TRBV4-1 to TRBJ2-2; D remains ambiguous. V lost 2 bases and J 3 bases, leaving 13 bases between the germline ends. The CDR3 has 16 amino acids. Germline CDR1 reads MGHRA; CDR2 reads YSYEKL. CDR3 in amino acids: CASSQPNVADTGELFF. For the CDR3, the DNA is TGCGCCAGCAGCCAACCTAATGTCGCGGACACCGGGGAGCTGTTTTTT.

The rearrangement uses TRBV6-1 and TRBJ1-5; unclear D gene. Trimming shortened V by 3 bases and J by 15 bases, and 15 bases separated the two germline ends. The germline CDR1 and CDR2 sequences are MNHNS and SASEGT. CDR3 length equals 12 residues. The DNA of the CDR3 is TGTGCCAGCAGTGAGGTATGGGGTGAGGGGCATTTT. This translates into CASSEVWGEGHF.